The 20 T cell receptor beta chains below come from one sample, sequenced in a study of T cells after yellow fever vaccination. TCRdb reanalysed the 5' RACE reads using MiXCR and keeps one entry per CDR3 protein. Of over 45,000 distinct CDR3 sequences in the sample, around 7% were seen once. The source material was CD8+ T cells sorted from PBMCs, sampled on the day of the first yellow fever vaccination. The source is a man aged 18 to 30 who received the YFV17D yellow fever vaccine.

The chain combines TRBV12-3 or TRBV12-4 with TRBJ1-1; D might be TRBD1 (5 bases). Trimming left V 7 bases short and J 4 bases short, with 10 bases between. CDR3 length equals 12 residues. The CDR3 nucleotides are TGTGCCAGCATCGATGGGGCCACTGAAGCTTTCTTT. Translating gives CASIDGATEAFF.

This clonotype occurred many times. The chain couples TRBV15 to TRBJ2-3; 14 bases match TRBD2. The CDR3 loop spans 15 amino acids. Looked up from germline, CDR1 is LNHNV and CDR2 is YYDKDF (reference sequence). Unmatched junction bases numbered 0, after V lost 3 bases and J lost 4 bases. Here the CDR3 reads CATSRTSGGADTQYF. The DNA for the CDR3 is TGTGCCACCAGCAGGACTAGCGGGGGGGCAGATACGCAGTATTTT. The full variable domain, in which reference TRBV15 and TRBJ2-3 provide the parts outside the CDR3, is DAMVIQNPRYQVTQFGKPVTLSCSQTLNHNVMYWYQQKSSQAPKLLFHYYDKDFNNEADTPDNFQSRRPNTSFCFLDIRSPGLGDTAMYLCATSRTSGGADTQYFGPGTRLTVL.

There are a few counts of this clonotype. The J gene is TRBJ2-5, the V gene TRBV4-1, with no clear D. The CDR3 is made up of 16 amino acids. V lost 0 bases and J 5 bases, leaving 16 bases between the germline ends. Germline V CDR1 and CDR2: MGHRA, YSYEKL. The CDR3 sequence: CASSQDPTTSWETQYF. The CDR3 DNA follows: TGCGCCAGCAGCCAAGATCCCACTACCAGCTGGGAGACCCAGTACTTC.

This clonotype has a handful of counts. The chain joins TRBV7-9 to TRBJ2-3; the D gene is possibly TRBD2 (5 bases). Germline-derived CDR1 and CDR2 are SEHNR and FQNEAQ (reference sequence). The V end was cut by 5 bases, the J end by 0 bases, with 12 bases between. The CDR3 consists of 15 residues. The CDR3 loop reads CASSPEGFSTDTQYF. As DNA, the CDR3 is TGTGCCAGCAGCCCCGAGGGCTTTAGCACAGATACGCAGTATTTT.

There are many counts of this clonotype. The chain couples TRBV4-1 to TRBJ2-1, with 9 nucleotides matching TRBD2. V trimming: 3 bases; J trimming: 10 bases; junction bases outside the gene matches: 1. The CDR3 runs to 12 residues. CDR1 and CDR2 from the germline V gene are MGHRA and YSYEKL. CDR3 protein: CASSHTSGEQFF. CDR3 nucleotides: TGCGCCAGCAGCCACACTAGCGGGGAGCAGTTCTTC.

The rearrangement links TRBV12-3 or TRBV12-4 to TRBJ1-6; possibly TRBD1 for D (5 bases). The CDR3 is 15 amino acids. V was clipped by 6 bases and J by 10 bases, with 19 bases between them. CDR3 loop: CASSLRDPRDSPLHF. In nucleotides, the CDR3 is TGTGCCAGCAGCCTTCGGGACCCTAGGGACTCACCCCTCCACTTT.

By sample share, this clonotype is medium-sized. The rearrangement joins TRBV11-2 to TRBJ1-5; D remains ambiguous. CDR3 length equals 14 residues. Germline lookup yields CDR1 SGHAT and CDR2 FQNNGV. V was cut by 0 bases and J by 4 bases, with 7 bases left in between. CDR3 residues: CASSLDGGNQPQHF. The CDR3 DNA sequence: TGTGCCAGCAGCTTAGATGGCGGGAATCAGCCCCAGCATTTT.

The CDR3 loop is CASEWGDTQYF. CDR3 coding DNA: TGTGCCAGCGAGTGGGGGGATACGCAGTATTTT. The chain links TRBV6-6 to TRBJ2-3; D is perhaps TRBD1 or TRBD2 (5 bases each). CDR3 length: 11 residues. Germline assignment: CDR1 MNHNY and CDR2 SVGAGI (reference sequence). Trimming stripped 8 bases from V and 6 bases from J, with 9 bases between.

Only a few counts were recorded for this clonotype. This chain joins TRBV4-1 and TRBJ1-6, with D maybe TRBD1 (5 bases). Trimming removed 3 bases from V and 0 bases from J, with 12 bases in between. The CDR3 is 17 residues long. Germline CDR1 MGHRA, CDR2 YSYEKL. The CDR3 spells CASSHKGPSSYNSPLHF. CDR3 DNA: TGCGCCAGCAGCCACAAGGGGCCGAGCTCCTATAATTCACCCCTCCACTTT.

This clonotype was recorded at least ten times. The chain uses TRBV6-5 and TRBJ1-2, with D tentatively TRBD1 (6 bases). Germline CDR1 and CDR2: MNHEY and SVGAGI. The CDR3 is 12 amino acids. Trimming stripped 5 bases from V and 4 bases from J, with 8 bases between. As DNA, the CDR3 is TGTGCCAGCAGTCCGGACAGCTATGGCTACACCTTC. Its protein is CASSPDSYGYTF.

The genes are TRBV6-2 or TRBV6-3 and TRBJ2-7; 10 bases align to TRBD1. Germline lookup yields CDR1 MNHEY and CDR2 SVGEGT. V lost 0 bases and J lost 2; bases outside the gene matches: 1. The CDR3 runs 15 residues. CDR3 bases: TGTGCCAGCAGTTACTCGGACAGGGGGGCCTACGAGCAGTACTTC. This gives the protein CASSYSDRGAYEQYF.

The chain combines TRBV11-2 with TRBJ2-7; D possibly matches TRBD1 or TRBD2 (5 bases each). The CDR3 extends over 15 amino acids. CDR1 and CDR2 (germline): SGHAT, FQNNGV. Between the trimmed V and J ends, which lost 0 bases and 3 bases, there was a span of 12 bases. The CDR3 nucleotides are TGTGCCAGCAGCTTAGAGGGCGCAGGGAGCTACGAGCAGTACTTC. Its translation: CASSLEGAGSYEQYF.

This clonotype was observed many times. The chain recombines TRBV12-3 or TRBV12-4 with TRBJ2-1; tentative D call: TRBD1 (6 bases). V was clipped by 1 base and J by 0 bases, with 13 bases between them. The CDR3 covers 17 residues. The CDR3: CASSLGRGQSSYNEQFF. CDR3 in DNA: TGTGCCAGCAGTTTAGGCAGGGGTCAATCCTCCTACAATGAGCAGTTCTTC.

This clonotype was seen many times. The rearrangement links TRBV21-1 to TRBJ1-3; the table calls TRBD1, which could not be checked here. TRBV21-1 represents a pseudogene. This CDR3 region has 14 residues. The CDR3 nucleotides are TGTGCCAGCAGCGGACAGGGGACAGGAAACACCATATATTTT. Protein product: CASSGQGTGNTIYF.

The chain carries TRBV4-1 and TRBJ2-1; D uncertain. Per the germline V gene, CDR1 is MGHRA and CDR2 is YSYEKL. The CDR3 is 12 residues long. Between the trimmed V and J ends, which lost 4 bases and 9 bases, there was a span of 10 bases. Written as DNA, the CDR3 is TGCGCCAGCAGCCCTGGTGTCGGTGAGCAGTTCTTC. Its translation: CASSPGVGEQFF.

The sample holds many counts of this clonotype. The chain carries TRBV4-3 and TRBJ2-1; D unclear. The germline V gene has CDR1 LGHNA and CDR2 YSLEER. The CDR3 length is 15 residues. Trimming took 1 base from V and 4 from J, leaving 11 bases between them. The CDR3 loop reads CASSQGQDLYNEQFF. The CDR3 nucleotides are TGCGCCAGCAGCCAAGGGCAGGACCTTTACAATGAGCAGTTCTTC.

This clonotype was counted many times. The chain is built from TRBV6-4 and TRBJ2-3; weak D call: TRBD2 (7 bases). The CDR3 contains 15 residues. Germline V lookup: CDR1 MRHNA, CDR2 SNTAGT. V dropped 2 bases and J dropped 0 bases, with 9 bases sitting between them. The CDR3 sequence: CASSDGGASTDTQYF. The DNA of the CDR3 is TGTGCCAGCAGTGACGGGGGGGCTAGCACAGATACGCAGTATTTT.

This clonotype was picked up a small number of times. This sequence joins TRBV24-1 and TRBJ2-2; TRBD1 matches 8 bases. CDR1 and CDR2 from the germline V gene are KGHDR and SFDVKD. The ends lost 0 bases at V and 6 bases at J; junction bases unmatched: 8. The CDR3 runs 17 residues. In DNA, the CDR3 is TGTGCCACCAGTGATTTGTCTCAGGGGGCGAAGGCCGGGGAGCTGTTTTTT. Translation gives CATSDLSQGAKAGELFF.

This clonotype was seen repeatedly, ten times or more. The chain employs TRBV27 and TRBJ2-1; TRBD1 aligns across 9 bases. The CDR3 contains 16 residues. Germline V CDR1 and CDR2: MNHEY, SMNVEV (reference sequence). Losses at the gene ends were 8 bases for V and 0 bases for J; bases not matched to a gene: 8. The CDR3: CASCGQGTSSYNEQFF. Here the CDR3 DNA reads TGTGCCAGCTGCGGACAGGGGACGAGCTCCTACAATGAGCAGTTCTTC.

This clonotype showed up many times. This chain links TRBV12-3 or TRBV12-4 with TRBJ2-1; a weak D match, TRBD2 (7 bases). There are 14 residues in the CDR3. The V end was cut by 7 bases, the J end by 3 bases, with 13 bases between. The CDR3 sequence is CASTGRGLYNEQFF. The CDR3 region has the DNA TGTGCCAGCACGGGGCGGGGGCTCTACAATGAGCAGTTCTTC.